The 14 T cell receptor beta chains given below trace back to one sample, sequenced in a study of beta chain features in type 1 diabetes. No antigen has been assigned to these receptors. Notes on the study in general: All four CD4+ subsets from Type 1 diabetes patients carried moderately but significantly shorter TCRB CDR3s.

As every portion of the isolated RNA was reverse transcribed, the sequencing read expressed TCRB transcripts. Some clones are missing from TCRdb's copy, which holds only in-frame ones; the method was immunoSEQ multiplex PCR. The table records about 99,000 clones, approximately 30% of them present only once. Material: central memory CD4+ T cells from blood. All receptors derive from a woman younger than 35 with type 1 diabetes.

The chain recombines TRBV6-5 with TRBJ1-1; 7 bases match TRBD1. V lost 6 bases, J lost 4 bases, and 11 bases stayed unmatched. Germline assignment: CDR1 MNHEY and CDR2 SVGAGI. This CDR3 is built from 15 residues. The CDR3 sequence is CASRLYRGGGTEAFF. As DNA, the CDR3 is TGTGCCAGCAGGCTATACAGGGGTGGTGGCACTGAAGCTTTCTTT.

The rearrangement joins TRBV4-1 to TRBJ1-5; D perhaps matches TRBD1 (5 bases). CDR3 length: 17 amino acids. The germline V gene has CDR1 MGHRA and CDR2 YSYEKL. V was pared by 0 bases and J by 6 bases, with 18 bases between. The CDR3 spells CASSQDPAGQAGQPQHF. CDR3 nucleotide sequence: TGCGCCAGCAGCCAAGATCCGGCGGGGCAGGCCGGTCAGCCCCAGCATTTT.

The rearrangement links TRBV18 to TRBJ2-7, with a possible D match to TRBD2 (6 bases). The germline V gene has CDR1 KGHSH and CDR2 LQKENI. V lost 10 bases to trimming and J lost 0 bases, with 13 bases between them. The CDR3 covers 13 residues. The CDR3 DNA follows: TGTGCCACACGTCGGAGGGACTCCTACGAGCAGTACGTC. Translated: CATRRRDSYEQYV.

This clone was picked up a small number of times. Other DNA sequences from this sample encode an identical CDR3 as well. V and J are TRBV25-1 and TRBJ2-1; D is perhaps TRBD2 (6 bases). This CDR3 region has 12 residues. V shed 4 bases and J shed 6 bases, with 7 bases lying between them. Per the germline V gene, CDR1 is MGHDK and CDR2 is SYGVNS. CDR3 sequence: CASSGLVNEQFF. The CDR3 bases are TGTGCCAGCAGTGGACTAGTCAATGAGCAGTTCTTC.

V is TRBV7-2 and J is TRBJ1-3, with 8 bases aligning to TRBD1. The V gene end was trimmed by 5 bases and the J gene end by 0 bases; junction bases not matched to a gene: 9. Germline values: CDR1 SGHTA, CDR2 FQGNSA. This CDR3 region has 17 residues. CDR3 nucleotides: TGTGCCAGCAGCCCTGGACAGGGAAAGAGCTCTGGAAACACCATATATTTT. As protein: CASSPGQGKSSGNTIYF. The complete variable domain, with remaining parts taken from reference TRBV7-2 and TRBJ1-3, reads GAGVSQSPSNKVTEKGKDVELRCDPISGHTALYWYRQSLGQGLEFLIYFQGNSAPDKSGLPSDRFSAERTGGSVSTLTIQRTQQEDSAVYLCASSPGQGKSSGNTIYFGEGSWLTVV.

The chain joins TRBV4-3 to TRBJ2-5, with TRBD2 matching over 9 bases. The CDR3 contains 15 residues. Germline loops: CDR1 LGHNA, CDR2 YSLEER. J gave up 5 bases and V 1 base, and 5 bases lay outside the gene matches. The CDR3 spells CASSQGTSVTETQYF. The DNA for the CDR3 is TGCGCCAGCAGCCAAGGGACTAGCGTCACGGAGACCCAGTACTTC.

This chain connects TRBV7-2 to TRBJ2-5; TRBD1 matches 9 bases. V gave up 2 bases and J gave up 4 bases; unmatched junction bases: 8. Germline assignment: CDR1 SGHTA and CDR2 FQGNSA. The CDR3 spans 16 residues. CDR3 nucleotides: TGTGCCAGCAGCTTACATAGGGACAGGGTGTCAGAGACCCAGTACTTC. It yields the protein CASSLHRDRVSETQYF.

The table lists this clone with a few counts. This chain joins TRBV7-3 and TRBJ2-1; D may be TRBD2 (6 bases). Germline V gene data show CDR1 as SGHTA and CDR2 as FQGTGA. The CDR3 loop spans 15 amino acids. Trimming took 1 base from V and 6 from J, leaving 13 bases between them. This chain's CDR3 is CASSLKGLPSNEQFF. CDR3 DNA: TGTGCCAGCAGCTTAAAGGGACTCCCATCCAATGAGCAGTTCTTC.

The rearrangement links TRBV5-4 to TRBJ2-5; D unclear. This CDR3 spans 12 amino acids. V shed 2 bases and J shed 12 bases, with 14 bases lying between them. Germline CDR1 and CDR2: SGHNT and YYREEE (reference sequence). DNA for the CDR3: TGTGCCAGCAGCTTAGGCCGAGCGTCGGAGTACTTC. Its translation: CASSLGRASEYF.

The chain employs TRBV28 and TRBJ2-6; 7 bases map to TRBD1. The CDR3 covers 15 residues. Losses at the gene ends were 8 bases for V and 4 bases for J; bases not matched to a gene: 8. Germline CDR1 and CDR2: MDHEN and SYDVKM. The CDR3 region is CASGQVLPGANVLTF. The CDR3 nucleotides read TGTGCCAGCGGACAGGTCCTGCCCGGGGCCAACGTCCTGACTTTC.

This clone was counted between two and nine times. The chain carries TRBV20-1 and TRBJ1-2, with a possible D match to TRBD1 (6 bases). This CDR3 has 11 residues. The V end lost 6 bases, the J end lost 7 bases, and 12 bases lay between the germline ends. The V gene's germline CDR1 is DFQATT and CDR2 SNEGSKA (reference sequence). The CDR3 DNA sequence: TGCAGTGCGATAACAGGGTTTGGCTACACCTTC. The encoded protein is CSAITGFGYTF.

The V and J genes are TRBV5-4 and TRBJ2-5; TRBD2 agrees at 12 bases. The CDR3 contains 16 residues. The V gene's germline CDR1 is SGHNT and CDR2 YYREEE (reference sequence). Trimming at V came to 4 bases and at J to 4 bases, leaving 8 bases not matched to a gene. This CDR3 is CASSRGASGRGETQYF. The CDR3 DNA is TGTGCCAGCAGCCGGGGGGCTAGCGGGAGGGGAGAGACCCAGTACTTC.

This clone came up a few times. V and J are TRBV28 and TRBJ2-1, with D possibly TRBD2 on 7 matching bases. The CDR3 spans 16 residues. Germline CDR1 reads MDHEN; CDR2 reads SYDVKM. Trimming stripped 5 bases from V and 2 bases from J, with 16 bases between. CDR3 in DNA: TGTGCCAGCAGTCCACACCCCGGGGGGCCCTACAATGAGCAGTTCTTC. The encoded protein is CASSPHPGGPYNEQFF.

This clone was found a few times. This sequence joins TRBV19 and TRBJ1-2, with D hard to call. From germline, CDR1 is LNHDA and CDR2 SQIVND (reference sequence). V was pared by 4 bases and J by 5 bases, with 5 bases between. The CDR3 has 11 amino acids. The DNA of the CDR3 is TGTGCCAGTAGTACTGAGTATGGCTACACCTTC. Its translation: CASSTEYGYTF.